This T cell receptor (beta chain) was recorded in a study of blood T cell repertoires in COVID-19. Study context: Collection of acute and convalescent COVID-19 samples took place in the United States, Italy and Spain. Nucleic acid was either cDNA or gDNA, and it came from T cells, B-cell-depleted T cells, or PBMCs.

Per the original data handling: Reference gene primers were amplified, and this amplification served to estimate nucleated cell counts. Only in-frame clones appear in the TCRdb table, and some are missing; sequencing was by immunoSEQ multiplex PCR. That table supplies the V and J calls and clone size; D and trimming were determined from the DNA. The sample records under 130,000 clones, about 85% being singletons. The CDR3 loop spans 12 amino acids. Germline lookup yields CDR1 SEHNR and CDR2 FQNEAQ (reference sequence). The V gene end was trimmed by 10 bases and the J gene end by 6 bases; junction bases not matched to a gene: 8.

The clonotype comes from a man aged 50 or older with acute or convalescent COVID-19. This sequence joins TRBV7-9 and TRBJ1-1; 7 nucleotides align to TRBD1. Specimen: peripheral blood. CDR3 DNA: TGTGCCACTCGGACAGGCCAGCCTGAAGCTTTCTTT. This gives the protein CATRTGQPEAFF.